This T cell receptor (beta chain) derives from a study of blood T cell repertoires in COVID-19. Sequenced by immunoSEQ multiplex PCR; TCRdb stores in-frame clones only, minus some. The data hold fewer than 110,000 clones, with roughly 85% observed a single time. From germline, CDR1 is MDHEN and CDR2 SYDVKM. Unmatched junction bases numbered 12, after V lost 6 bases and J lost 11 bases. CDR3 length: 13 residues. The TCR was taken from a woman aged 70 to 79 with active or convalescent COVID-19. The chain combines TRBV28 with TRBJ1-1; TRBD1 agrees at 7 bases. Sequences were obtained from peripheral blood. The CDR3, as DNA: TGTGCCAGCAGCCCCGGGACAGAGATAGCGGCTTTCTTT. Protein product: CASSPGTEIAAFF.